This T cell receptor (beta chain) appears in the sequencing data of a study of a mutant IDH1 vaccine in newly diagnosed glioma. Indicated time point: baseline, week 1 (first vaccination visit). The treatment: pre-vaccination baseline after standard-of-care therapy. Study findings and constraints: The authors found pseudoprogression apparently unrelated to changes in top peripheral T cell clonotypes.

A remark on this clone: No antigen is known for it.

Repertoires were generated with immunoSEQ multiplex PCR, while TCRdb's copy carries only in-frame clones and drops some. The sample has about 38,000 clones, 60% to 80% seen once. Sample: PBMCs, taken from a glioma patient treated with radiotherapy, temozolomide or both. The TCR was taken from a man aged 35 to 55 with glioma. Some clones in this sample may be carry-over from other donors' samples.

As DNA, the CDR3 is TGTGCCAGCAGCTTAGGCAGGGGGGCTACCTACGAGCAGTACTTC. Translating gives CASSLGRGATYEQYF. This chain joins TRBV13 and TRBJ2-7; D is possibly TRBD1 (7 bases). V gave up 0 bases and J gave up 2 bases, with 11 bases separating them. Germline V gives CDR1 PRHDT, CDR2 FYEKMQ (reference sequence). The CDR3 is 15 amino acids.